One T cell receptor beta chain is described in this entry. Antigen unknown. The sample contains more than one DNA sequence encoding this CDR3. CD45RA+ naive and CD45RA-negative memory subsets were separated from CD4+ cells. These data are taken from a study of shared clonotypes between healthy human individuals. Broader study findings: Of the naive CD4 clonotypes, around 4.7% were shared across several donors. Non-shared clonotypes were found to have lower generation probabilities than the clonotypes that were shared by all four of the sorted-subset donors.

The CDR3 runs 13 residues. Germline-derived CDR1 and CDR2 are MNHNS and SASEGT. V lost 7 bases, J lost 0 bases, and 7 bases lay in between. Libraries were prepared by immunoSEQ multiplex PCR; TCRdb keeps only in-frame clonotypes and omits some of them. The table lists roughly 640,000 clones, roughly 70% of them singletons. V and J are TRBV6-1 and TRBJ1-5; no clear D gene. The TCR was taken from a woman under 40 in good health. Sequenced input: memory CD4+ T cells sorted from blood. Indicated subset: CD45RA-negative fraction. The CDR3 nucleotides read TGTGCCAGCAACTTGTATAGCAATCAGCCCCAGCATTTT. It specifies CASNLYSNQPQHF.